This T cell receptor (beta chain) appears in the sequencing data of a study of memory CD4+ T cells and cytomegalovirus serostatus. Study as a whole: Healthy Belgian adult donors included 9 or 10 CMV-positive and 24 CMV-negative people.

Assay used: immunoSEQ multiplex PCR; TCRdb lists only in-frame clones, some missing. Of tens of thousands of clones detected, about 81% appear once; the ten largest clones hold more than 1%. Single viable CD3+CD4+CD8-CD45RO+ cells were sorted as the memory CD4+ T cells. The V gene's germline CDR1 is SGHDN and CDR2 FVKESK. The CDR3 extends over 15 amino acids. V was trimmed by 1 base and J by 3 bases, leaving 12 bases between them. Sequenced sample: memory CD4+ T cells from blood. V and J are TRBV14 and TRBJ1-2; maybe TRBD1 (5 bases). This clonotype was sampled from an adult in good health and CMV-seronegative. The CDR3 loop is CASSQGVGTDYGYTF. CDR3 nucleotides: TGTGCCAGCAGCCAAGGAGTCGGGACCGACTATGGCTACACCTTC.